The 6 T cell receptor beta chains listed next were all sequenced from one sample in a study of T cells in Graves' hyperthyroidism and ophthalmopathy. RNA transcripts gave rise to amplified TCR beta CDR3 regions. The TCR CDR3 first-round RT-PCR relied on the HTBI primer set. TCRdb reprocessed the multiplex PCR reads via MiXCR and lists one record per CDR3 protein. Of 550,000 to 800,000 distinct CDR3 sequences in the sample, 16% are singletons; the top ten hold around 7.7%. Sequencing was carried out using blood. The receptors stem from a man between 18 and 35 years old with Graves' hyperthyroidism.

This clonotype appeared a few times. The V call is TRBV5-6, the J call TRBJ2-7, with 12 bases lining up with TRBD2. V shed 4 bases, J shed 1 base, and the junction held 12 bases outside the gene matches. The V gene's germline CDR1 is SGHDT and CDR2 YYEEEE. CDR3 length: 18 residues. In DNA, the CDR3 is TGTGCCAGCAGCCCGACCTCCCTAACTAGCGGGAGGTCCTACGAGCAGTACTTC. Residues: CASSPTSLTSGRSYEQYF. Supplemented by reference TRBV5-6 and TRBJ2-7, the full variable domain reads DAGVTQSPTHLIKTRGQQVTLRCSPKSGHDTVSWYQQALGQGPQFIFQYYEEEERQRGNFPDRFSGHQFPNYSSELNVNALLLGDSALYLCASSPTSLTSGRSYEQYFGPGTRLTVT.

This chain connects TRBV7-9 to TRBJ1-1, with D unresolved. Germline V gene lookup returns CDR1 SEHNR and CDR2 FQNEAQ (reference sequence). The CDR3 runs 14 residues. V gave up 1 base and J gave up 4 bases, with 10 bases separating them. CDR3 loop: CASSLEPVGTEAFF. The DNA of the CDR3 is TGTGCCAGCAGCTTAGAACCGGTGGGCACTGAAGCTTTCTTT.

This chain links TRBV28 with TRBJ2-1, with 12 bases lining up with TRBD2. V lost 5 bases, J lost 8 bases, and 22 bases stayed unmatched. The CDR3 extends over 20 amino acids. CDR1 and CDR2 from the germline V gene are MDHEN and SYDVKM. The CDR3 loop reads CASSPLFLLAGGLGVHEQFF. CDR3 DNA: TGTGCCAGCAGTCCCCTATTCTTACTAGCGGGAGGCTTGGGTGTCCATGAGCAGTTCTTC.

The genes are TRBV7-2 and TRBJ2-3; 13 nucleotides align to TRBD2. After removal of 5 bases from V and 4 bases from J, the junction contained 6 bases not matched to a gene. The CDR3 totals 16 residues. Germline CDR1 is SGHTA and CDR2 is FQGNSA. The CDR3 is CASSLGTSGIADTQYF. CDR3 bases: TGTGCCAGCAGCCTAGGGACTAGCGGGATTGCAGATACGCAGTATTTT. The whole variable domain, remainder taken from reference TRBV7-2 and TRBJ2-3, is GAGVSQSPSNKVTEKGKDVELRCDPISGHTALYWYRQSLGQGLEFLIYFQGNSAPDKSGLPSDRFSAERTGGSVSTLTIQRTQQEDSAVYLCASSLGTSGIADTQYFGPGTRLTVL.

The gene calls are TRBV20-1 and TRBJ1-1, with 9 bases that match TRBD1. The CDR3 runs to 16 residues. J was trimmed by 5 bases and V by 6 bases; bases with no gene match: 16. Germline CDR1 reads DFQATT; CDR2 reads SNEGSKA (reference sequence). CDR3 DNA: TGCAGTGCGGACTATGGGGACAGGGTTCTTAGAACTGAAGCTTTCTTT. It specifies CSADYGDRVLRTEAFF.

The chain recombines TRBV9 with TRBJ2-1; D is undetermined. Germline V gene sequence: CDR1 SGDLS, CDR2 YYNGEE. This CDR3 region has 16 residues. V lost 2 bases to trimming and J lost 7 bases, with 19 bases between them. CDR3 coding DNA: TGTGCCAGCAGCGTCGACCATGGGGTCCTGGGGAATGAGCAGTTCTTC. The encoded protein is CASSVDHGVLGNEQFF. The full variable domain, rest sourced from reference TRBV9 and TRBJ2-1, is DSGVTQTPKHLITATGQRVTLRCSPRSGDLSVYWYQQSLDQGLQFLIQYYNGEERAKGNILERFSAQQFPDLHSELNLSSLELGDSALYFCASSVDHGVLGNEQFFGPGTRLTVL.